This T cell receptor beta chain is from a study of cytomegalovirus exposure and HLA in healthy donors. This PCR relied on a set of 60 Vbeta primers and 13 Jbeta primers. Only in-frame clones appear in the TCRdb table, and some are missing; sequencing was by immunoSEQ multiplex PCR. The table lists about 160,000 clones, less than 90% of them singletons, with around 6.9% in the top ten. CDR1 ENHRY and CDR2 SYGVKD come from the germline V gene. The CDR3 runs to 16 residues. With 6 bases clipped from V and 3 bases from J, the junction kept 8 bases outside the gene matches. Sample: PBMCs. This TCR was sampled from a male donor in good health and CMV-seropositive. The chain combines TRBV10-3 with TRBJ2-2; 9 bases are a match to TRBD1. CDR3 DNA: TGTGCCATCAGGGCGTGGACAGGGGAAGACACCGGGGAGCTGTTTTTT. Its translation is CAIRAWTGEDTGELFF.